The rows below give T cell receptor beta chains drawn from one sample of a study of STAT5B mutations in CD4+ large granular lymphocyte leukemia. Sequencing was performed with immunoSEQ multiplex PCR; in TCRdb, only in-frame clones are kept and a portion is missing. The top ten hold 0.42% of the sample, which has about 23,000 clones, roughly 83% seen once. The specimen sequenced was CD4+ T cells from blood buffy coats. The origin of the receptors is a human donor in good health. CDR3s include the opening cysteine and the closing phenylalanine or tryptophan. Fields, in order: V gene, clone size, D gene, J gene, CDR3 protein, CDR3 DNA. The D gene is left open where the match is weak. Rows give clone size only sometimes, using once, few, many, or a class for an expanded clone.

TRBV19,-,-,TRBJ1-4,CASSISGVNEKLFF,TGTGCCAGTAGTATTTCAGGGGTAAATGAAAAACTGTTTTTT
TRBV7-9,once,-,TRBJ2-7,CASSLNRMASDSYEQYF,TGTGCCAGCAGCTTAAATCGTATGGCTAGCGACTCCTACGAGCAGTACTTC
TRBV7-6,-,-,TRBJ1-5,CASSYTNSNQPQHF,TGTGCCAGCAGCTACACCAATAGCAATCAGCCCCAGCATTTT
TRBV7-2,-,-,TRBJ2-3,CASSPNTDTQYF,TGTGCCAGCAGCCCAAACACAGATACGCAGTATTTT
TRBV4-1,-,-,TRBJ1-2,CASSMGPGWQIYGYTF,TGCGCCAGCAGCATGGGACCGGGTTGGCAAATCTATGGCTACACCTTC
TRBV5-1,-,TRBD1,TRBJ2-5,CASSSLTGEETQYF,TGCGCCAGCAGCTCTCTGACAGGGGAAGAGACCCAGTACTTC
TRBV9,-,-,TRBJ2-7,CASSVAPSTYEQYF,TGTGCCAGCAGCGTAGCCCCATCCACCTACGAGCAGTACTTC
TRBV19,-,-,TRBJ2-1,CASTKGGADYNEQFF,TGTGCCAGCACAAAGGGGGGGGCTGACTACAATGAGCAGTTCTTC
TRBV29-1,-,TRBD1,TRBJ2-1,CSAAQGQGIEQFF,TGCAGCGCTGCCCAGGGACAGGGGATTGAGCAGTTCTTC
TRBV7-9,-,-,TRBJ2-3,CASSLLSLDTQYF,TGTGCCAGCAGCTTGTTGAGCCTTGACACGCAGTATTTT
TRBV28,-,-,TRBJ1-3,CASSLPQMSSGNTIYF,TGTGCCAGCAGTCTACCCCAAATGAGCTCTGGAAACACCATATATTTT
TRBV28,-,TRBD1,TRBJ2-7,CASTDRGSRTGPLF,TGTGCCAGCACCGACCGAGGTTCCCGGACAGGGCCCTTATTC
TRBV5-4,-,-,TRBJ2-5,CASSAGPGETQYF,TGTGCCAGCAGCGCCGGGCCTGGGGAGACCCAGTACTTC
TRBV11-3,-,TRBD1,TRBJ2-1,CASSLPGQMYNEQFF,TGTGCCAGCAGCTTGCCGGGACAGATGTACAATGAGCAGTTCTTC
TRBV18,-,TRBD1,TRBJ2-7,CASSPGQGAYEQYF,TGTGCCAGCTCACCGGGACAGGGTGCCTACGAGCAGTACTTC
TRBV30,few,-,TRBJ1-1,CAWGGGVRNTEAFF,TGTGCCTGGGGAGGGGGGGTTCGGAACACTGAAGCTTTCTTT
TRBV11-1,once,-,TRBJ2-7,CASSLATGTSYEQYF,TGTGCCAGCAGCCTAGCGACCGGGACCTCCTACGAGCAGTACTTC
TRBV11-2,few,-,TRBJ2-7,CASNPRGGLSYEQYF,TGTGCCAGCAACCCAAGGGGCGGGTTAAGCTACGAGCAGTACTTC
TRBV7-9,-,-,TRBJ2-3,CASSSSAGTPTQYF,TGTGCCAGCAGCTCATCGGCCGGGACACCGACGCAGTATTTT
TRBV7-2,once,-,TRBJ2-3,CASSLAGITASTDTQYF,TGTGCCAGCAGTTTGGCTGGGATAACGGCTTCCACAGATACGCAGTATTTT
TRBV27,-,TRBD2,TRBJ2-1,CASSRTSETYNEQFF,TGTGCCAGCAGTCGGACTAGCGAGACATACAATGAGCAGTTCTTC
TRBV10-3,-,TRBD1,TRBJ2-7,CAISLEGRDRKYF,TGTGCCATCAGTCTCGAGGGTCGGGACAGGAAATACTTC
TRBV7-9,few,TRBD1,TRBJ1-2,CASSRQGAVDGYTF,TGTGCCAGCAGCCGGCAGGGGGCAGTTGATGGCTACACCTTC
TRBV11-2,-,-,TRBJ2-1,CASSLQGFSYNEQFF,TGTGCCAGCAGCCTACAGGGATTTTCCTACAATGAGCAGTTCTTC
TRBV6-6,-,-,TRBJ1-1,CASSYGSPANTEAFF,TGTGCCAGCAGTTACGGGTCGCCAGCGAACACTGAAGCTTTCTTT
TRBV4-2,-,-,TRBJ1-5,CASSLATGEFQPQHF,TGTGCCAGCAGCTTGGCGACGGGTGAGTTCCAGCCCCAGCATTTT
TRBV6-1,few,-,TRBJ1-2,CAMRGFYGYTF,TGTGCCATGAGGGGTTTCTATGGCTACACCTTC
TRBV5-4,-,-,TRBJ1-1,CASSTDNTEAFF,TGTGCCAGCAGCACCGACAACACTGAAGCTTTCTTT